The 32 T cell receptor beta chains below all came from one sample that was sequenced in a study of glioma-infiltrating T cells. TCR alpha and beta CDR3 regions were amplified from RNA using iRepertoire nested multiplex PCR. In TCRdb, the multiplex PCR reads were re-called with MiXCR into one record per CDR3 protein. The profile covers more than 350,000 distinct CDR3 sequences, with more than 35% appearing a single time and about 12% taken by the ten largest. The sequenced sample consisted of glioma tissue, nonneoplastic brain tissue, or PBMCs (not recorded which). These receptors were collected from a human donor with low-grade glioma or glioblastoma, undergoing nonglioma brain surgery, or in good health (not recorded which).

With regard to this clonotype: A read error may explain this, as a much larger clone is one base away. This CDR3 is CASSLSMPYKQYF. In DNA, the CDR3 is TGTGCCAGCAGTTTATCCATGCCCTACAAGCAGTACTTC. The V and J genes are TRBV28 and TRBJ2-7; D is ambiguous. Germline V gene lookup returns CDR1 MDHEN and CDR2 SYDVKM. The CDR3 extends over 13 amino acids.

In regard to this clonotype: Given a much more abundant clone one base away, this may be a read error. The chain recombines TRBV20-1 with TRBJ1-2; possibly TRBD1 for D (5 bases). V lost 6 bases, J lost 4 bases, and 24 bases lay in between. In germline, CDR1 is DFQATT, CDR2 SNEGSKA (reference sequence). This CDR3 has 16 residues. CDR3 amino acids: CSANRLEQGNFYGYTF. Written as DNA, the CDR3 is TGCAGTGCCAACAGGCTCGAGCAGGGTAATTTCTATGGCTACACCTTC.

V is TRBV27 and J is TRBJ2-5, with 10 bases identical to TRBD1. The CDR3 has 15 residues. The germline V gene has CDR1 MNHEY and CDR2 SMNVEV (reference sequence). The ends lost 4 bases at V and 5 bases at J; junction bases unmatched: 7. The CDR3 protein is CASSSGDRGSETQYF. In nucleotides, the CDR3 is TGTGCCAGCAGTTCGGGGGACAGGGGCAGTGAGACCCAGTACTTC.

CDR3 DNA: TGTGCCAGCAGCTTGGGCCGGGACACCGACCAAGAGACCCAGTACTTC. Translated, it gives CASSLGRDTDQETQYF. The chain has TRBV7-9 and TRBJ2-5; D perhaps matches TRBD1 (6 bases). CDR1 and CDR2 (germline): SEHNR, FQNEAQ (reference sequence). The CDR3 is 16 residues long. Trimming removed 3 bases at V and 0 bases at J, with 14 bases between.

The chain carries TRBV6-1 and TRBJ1-5; D is ambiguous. Deletions cut 3 bases from V and 7 bases from J, with 13 bases between. The CDR3 is made up of 14 amino acids. The germline V gene has CDR1 MNHNS and CDR2 SASEGT. CDR3 sequence reads: CASSDQRTGQPQHF. In DNA, the CDR3 is TGTGCCAGCAGTGACCAGAGGACGGGCCAGCCCCAGCATTTT.

This clonotype was picked up a small number of times. The rearrangement uses TRBV12-3 or TRBV12-4 and TRBJ1-1; D perhaps matches TRBD1 (5 bases). Trimming removed 7 bases from V and 1 base from J, with 16 bases in between. The CDR3 totals 15 residues. CDR3 nucleotide sequence: TGTGCCAGCAACCACCCAGGGACGGGGAACACTGAAGCTTTCTTT. This gives the protein CASNHPGTGNTEAFF.

This sequence joins TRBV7-2 and TRBJ2-2; D gene uncertain. V was clipped by 1 base and J by 4 bases, with 7 bases between them. The germline V gene has CDR1 SGHTA and CDR2 FQGNSA. The CDR3 runs 14 residues. CDR3 amino acids: CASSLGTATGELFF. The CDR3 nucleotides read TGTGCCAGCAGCTTAGGGACCGCCACCGGGGAGCTGTTTTTT.

Remarks on this clonotype: The CDR3 does not end in the conserved phenylalanine or tryptophan, so this is likely a read error. The gene calls are TRBV15 and TRBJ1-2; maybe TRBD1 (6 bases). The CDR3 runs 15 residues. Trimming shortened V by 1 base and J by 6 bases, and 15 bases separated the two germline ends. Germline CDR1 and CDR2: LNHNV and YYDKDF (reference sequence). In DNA form, the CDR3 reads TGTGCCACCAGCAGAGGTGAAGGGGGTGATCATGGCTACACCCTC. Amino acid sequence: CATSRGEGGDHGYTL.

Comment on this clonotype: The germline gene is not matched at one end of the junction; a read error may be the cause. The chain uses TRBV27 and TRBJ2-1; D is possibly TRBD2 (6 bases). The CDR3 sequence is 14 residues long. CDR1 is MNHEY, CDR2 SMNVEV, per germline (reference sequence). The DNA of the CDR3 is TGTGCCAGCAGCGTAGCGGTAGCGGACAATGAGCAGTCCTTC. Translating gives CASSVAVADNEQSF.

The sample holds many counts of this clonotype. CDR3 residues: CASRSGQGLYEQYF. The CDR3 DNA follows: TGTGCCAGCAGGTCGGGACAGGGGCTCTACGAGCAGTACTTC. This chain connects TRBV6-1 to TRBJ2-7; 10 bases align to TRBD1. The trim removed 6 bases at V and 3 bases at J, leaving 5 bases unmatched. Germline V gene sequence: CDR1 MNHNS, CDR2 SASEGT. The CDR3 extends over 14 amino acids.

Many counts were recorded for this clonotype. At one end the junction does not follow the germline gene, possibly because of a read error. V is TRBV28 and J is TRBJ1-1, with D unclear. Looked up from germline, CDR1 is MDHEN and CDR2 is SYDVKM. The CDR3 loop spans 15 amino acids. The CDR3: CASSLTPRPSSYFDF. The CDR3 DNA follows: TGTGCCAGCAGTTTAACTCCCAGGCCCAGCTCGTATTTCGACTTT.

This clonotype was detected a few times. The chain is built from TRBV19 and TRBJ2-1; 8 bases match TRBD2. Trimming removed 3 bases from V and 6 bases from J; junction bases left unmatched: 7. The CDR3 extends over 15 amino acids. Per the germline V gene, CDR1 is LNHDA and CDR2 is SQIVND (reference sequence). CDR3 in DNA: TGTGCCAGTAGTATTACAAAGCGGGAGATCAATGAGCAGTTCTTC. Translating it yields CASSITKREINEQFF. Full variable domain (rest looked up from reference TRBV19 and TRBJ2-1): DGGITQSPKYLFRKEGQNVTLSCEQNLNHDAMYWYRQDPGQGLRLIYYSQIVNDFQKGDIAEGYSVSREKKESFPLTVTSAQKNPTAFYLCASSITKREINEQFFGPGTRLTVL.

Only a few counts were recorded for this clonotype. The rearrangement uses TRBV6-1 and TRBJ1-4; unclear D gene. The CDR3 has 14 residues. CDR1 is MNHNS and CDR2 is SASEGT in the germline V gene. V was pared by 6 bases and J by 7 bases, with 15 bases between. The CDR3 DNA reads as TGTGCCAGCAGAACCCTCGGCGGTCCTGAAAAACTGTTTTTT. Translation gives CASRTLGGPEKLFF.

The sample holds many counts of this clonotype. V usage is TRBV6-1 and J usage is TRBJ1-2, with D perhaps TRBD1 (5 bases). Trimming pared 5 bases from V and 8 bases from J, leaving 15 bases between. The CDR3 contains 13 residues. From germline, CDR1 is MNHNS and CDR2 SASEGT. This chain's CDR3 is CASSYQGGDGYTF. The CDR3 nucleotides read TGTGCCAGCAGTTATCAGGGAGGGGACGGCTACACCTTC.

Concerning this clonotype itself: A read error may produce the germline difference seen at one junction end. J is TRBJ2-1 and V is TRBV6-2 or TRBV6-3; TRBD2 aligns across 8 bases. Germline assignment: CDR1 MNHEY and CDR2 SVGEGT. CDR3 length equals 18 residues. The CDR3 reads CASIYSPGERLALNEQFF. CDR3 bases: TGTGCCAGCATTTACTCTCCCGGCGAGCGACTAGCGTTGAATGAGCAGTTCTTC.

The count of this clonotype is one. The J gene is TRBJ2-1, the V gene TRBV6-1; tentative D call: TRBD2 (6 bases). The CDR3 runs 14 residues. Germline assignment: CDR1 MNHNS and CDR2 SASEGT. The CDR3 DNA reads TGTTACATCATTTTACTAGCTGATTACAATGAGCAGTTCTTC. This sequence encodes CYIILLADYNEQFF.

Comments on this clonotype: A single base separates this from a much larger clone, so it may be a read error. The chain has TRBV4-3 and TRBJ1-5; 8 bases agree with TRBD1. Germline assignment: CDR1 LGHNA and CDR2 YSLEER. V lost 7 bases to trimming and J lost 6 bases; unmatched junction nucleotides: 5. This CDR3 is built from 13 residues. In nucleotides, the CDR3 is TGCGCCAGCATTGGACAGGGAGTTCAGCCCCAGCATTTT. Encoded protein: CASIGQGVQPQHF.

This clonotype has at least ten counts. The chain uses TRBV6-1 and TRBJ1-1; D is unclear. The CDR3 is 14 amino acids. V was trimmed by 6 bases and J by 2 bases, leaving 13 bases between them. CDR1 is MNHNS, CDR2 SASEGT, per germline. CDR3 sequence (DNA): TGTGCCAGCAGCCCCGGGGTTCTTAACACTGAAGCTTTCTTT. Its translation is CASSPGVLNTEAFF.

This clonotype has a handful of counts. V and J are TRBV29-1 and TRBJ1-1; no reliable D call. This CDR3 comprises 13 residues. Trimming cost V 2 bases and J 1 base, with 8 bases left between them. Germline lookup yields CDR1 SQVTM and CDR2 ANQGSEA. The CDR3: CSVEKEGNTEAFF. For the CDR3, the DNA is TGCAGCGTTGAAAAGGAAGGGAACACTGAAGCTTTCTTT.

The chain has TRBV4-1 and TRBJ1-5, with D possibly TRBD1 on 6 matching bases. V lost 0 bases, J lost 5 bases, and 20 bases lay in between. The germline V gene encodes CDR1 MGHRA and CDR2 YSYEKL. The CDR3 sequence is 18 residues long. In nucleotides, the CDR3 is TGCGCCAGCAGCCAAGAGTGGGTTTTGGGGGCTAAGGATCAGCCCCAGCATTTT. Encoded protein: CASSQEWVLGAKDQPQHF.

The chain joins TRBV7-3 to TRBJ1-3, with D maybe TRBD1 (6 bases). In germline, CDR1 is SGHTA, CDR2 FQGTGA. The CDR3 runs 14 residues. V gave up 4 bases and J gave up 2 bases, with 9 bases separating them. CDR3 sequence: CASSSQGTGNTIYF. DNA of the CDR3: TGTGCCAGCAGCTCGCAGGGGACTGGAAACACCATATATTTT.

Of note for this clonotype: It may be a read error: a sequence one base away is much more abundant. V and J are TRBV6-2 or TRBV6-3 and TRBJ1-2; the D gene is possibly TRBD1 (5 bases). The CDR3 is 14 residues long. Trimming pared 5 bases from V and 5 bases from J, leaving 15 bases between. CDR1 and CDR2 (germline): MNHEY, SVGEGT. The CDR3 loop is CASSRRDGTYGYTF. CDR3 nucleotide sequence: TGTGCCAGCAGTCGCCGGGACGGTACTTATGGCTACACCTTC.

This clonotype was recorded once. Possible read error: a much larger clone is one base away. In this CDR3 the conserved last residue, phenylalanine or tryptophan, is missing, so a read error is likely. The rearrangement links TRBV20-1 to TRBJ1-6; 9 bases align to TRBD1. The ends lost 7 bases at V and 10 bases at J; junction bases unmatched: 5. CDR1 DFQATT and CDR2 SNEGSKA come from the germline V gene (reference sequence). The CDR3 loop spans 12 amino acids. CDR3 loop: CSVWTGDSPLHY. In nucleotides, the CDR3 is TGCAGTGTCTGGACAGGGGACTCACCCCTCCACTAT.

Note on this clonotype: The conserved phenylalanine or tryptophan is not found at the CDR3 terminus, so this likely reflects a read error. The chain has TRBV28 and TRBJ2-5, with TRBD2 as a possible D gene (6 bases). CDR3 length: 14 residues. V gave up 6 bases and J gave up 5 bases, with 16 bases separating them. Per the germline V gene, CDR1 is MDHEN and CDR2 is SYDVKM. CDR3 DNA sequence: TGTGCCAGCAGGAGTATTGGAGGGCCGGAGACCCAGTACCTC. As protein: CASRSIGGPETQYL.

This clonotype was found many times. This CDR3 fails to terminate in the conserved phenylalanine or tryptophan, so it likely reflects a read error. The limits of the CDR3 on the DNA are not certain, so only TCRdb's listed CDR3 is given. The chain has TRBV7-2 and TRBJ1-1. CDR1 is SGHTA and CDR2 is FQGNSA in the germline V gene. The CDR3 spans 14 residues, counting both ends. Here the CDR3 reads CASSLGPTGRGPFI.

In regard to this clonotype: With a much larger clone just one base away, this may be a read error. J is TRBJ2-1 and V is TRBV7-9; D is perhaps TRBD2 (6 bases). Germline CDR1 and CDR2: SEHNR and FQNEAQ (reference sequence). There are 14 residues in the CDR3. Trimming took off 2 bases at V and 6 bases at J, with 11 bases between the two ends. CDR3 DNA sequence: TGTGCCAGCAGCTTAACGGGAGACTGCAATGAGCAGTTCTTC. Protein product: CASSLTGDCNEQFF.

The chain carries TRBV7-2 and TRBJ2-7, with 11 bases matching TRBD1. Germline V CDR1 and CDR2: SGHTA, FQGNSA. This CDR3 region has 15 residues. After removal of 5 bases from V and 2 bases from J, the junction contained 5 bases not matched to a gene. CDR3 sequence (DNA): TGTGCCAGCAGCCGGGACAGGGGGGTACCCTACGAGCAGTACTTC. This gives the protein CASSRDRGVPYEQYF.

The V and J genes are TRBV7-2 and TRBJ2-3; TRBD2 aligns across 10 bases. The J segment lost 3 bases and the V segment lost 0 bases, leaving 6 bases of the junction unmatched. Germline-derived CDR1 and CDR2 are SGHTA and FQGNSA. The CDR3 consists of 17 residues. This CDR3 is CASSLAPSGSATDTQYF. CDR3 bases: TGTGCCAGCAGCTTAGCGCCTAGCGGGAGTGCAACAGATACGCAGTATTTT. The variable domain in full, with the rest retrieved from reference TRBV7-2 and TRBJ2-3, is GAGVSQSPSNKVTEKGKDVELRCDPISGHTALYWYRQSLGQGLEFLIYFQGNSAPDKSGLPSDRFSAERTGGSVSTLTIQRTQQEDSAVYLCASSLAPSGSATDTQYFGPGTRLTVL.

This clonotype was observed a handful of times. The V gene is TRBV4-2, the J gene TRBJ1-4; D is ambiguous. V lost 0 bases to trimming and J lost 7 bases, with 15 bases between them. Germline-derived CDR1 and CDR2 are LGHNA and YNFKEQ. The CDR3 runs 16 residues. For the CDR3, the DNA is TGTGCCAGCAGCCAAGATAAATCATCCGGGTTTGAAAAACTGTTTTTT. Its protein product is CASSQDKSSGFEKLFF.

The V gene is TRBV5-4, the J gene TRBJ1-1; D ambiguous. The germline V and J ends were trimmed by 4 bases and 1 base, with 5 bases remaining between them. This CDR3 has 12 amino acids. Germline-derived CDR1 and CDR2 are SGHNT and YYREEE (reference sequence). CDR3 in DNA: TGTGCCAGCAGCCATCAGAACACTGAAGCTTTCTTT. Translation: CASSHQNTEAFF.

Comments on this clonotype: An end of the junction differs from the germline gene, which may be a read error. This chain connects TRBV6-5 to TRBJ2-1; 9 bases map to TRBD1. The germline CDR1 and CDR2 sequences are MNHEY and SVGAGI. The CDR3 runs 16 residues. Here the CDR3 reads CTSSYSARDRDNEQFF. The CDR3 DNA follows: TGTACCAGCAGTTACTCAGCGCGGGACAGGGATAATGAGCAGTTCTTC.

V is TRBV27 and J is TRBJ2-7; no reliable D call. Germline loops: CDR1 MNHEY, CDR2 SMNVEV (reference sequence). Deletions cut 7 bases from V and 0 bases from J, with 16 bases between. The CDR3 is made up of 15 amino acids. The CDR3 DNA follows: TGTGCCAGCATCCCCTCCGTGGCGAGCTCCTACGAGCAGTACTTC. This translates into CASIPSVASSYEQYF.